The clone carrying this T cell receptor (beta chain) appeared many times. Antigen: not known. MiXCR, applied by TCRdb to the 5' RACE reads, yields one record per CDR3 protein. The repertoire includes some 13,000 distinct CDR3 sequences, more than 20% of them detected once, and less than 4% sits in the top ten. The V gene end was trimmed by 1 base and the J gene end by 3 bases; junction bases not matched to a gene: 6. This CDR3 is built from 15 residues. Per the germline V gene, CDR1 is MNHNY and CDR2 is SVGAGI (reference sequence). Overall study results and limits: In terms of TCR gene usage, tumor memory CD4+ T cells clustered together with blood and lymph node memory CD4+ cells, as well as with lymph node naive CD4+ cells.

The receptor was isolated from a female donor with breast cancer. V gene TRBV6-6 combines with J gene TRBJ2-7; 7 bases match TRBD2. Sequenced input: naive CD4+ T cells sorted from blood. Stated subset: naive CD4+ T cells, CD4+CD45RA+CD25-. The CDR3 DNA reads TGTGCCAGCAGTTACTTGGGGGAGGGCCTCTACGAGCAGTACTTC. Translated, it gives CASSYLGEGLYEQYF.